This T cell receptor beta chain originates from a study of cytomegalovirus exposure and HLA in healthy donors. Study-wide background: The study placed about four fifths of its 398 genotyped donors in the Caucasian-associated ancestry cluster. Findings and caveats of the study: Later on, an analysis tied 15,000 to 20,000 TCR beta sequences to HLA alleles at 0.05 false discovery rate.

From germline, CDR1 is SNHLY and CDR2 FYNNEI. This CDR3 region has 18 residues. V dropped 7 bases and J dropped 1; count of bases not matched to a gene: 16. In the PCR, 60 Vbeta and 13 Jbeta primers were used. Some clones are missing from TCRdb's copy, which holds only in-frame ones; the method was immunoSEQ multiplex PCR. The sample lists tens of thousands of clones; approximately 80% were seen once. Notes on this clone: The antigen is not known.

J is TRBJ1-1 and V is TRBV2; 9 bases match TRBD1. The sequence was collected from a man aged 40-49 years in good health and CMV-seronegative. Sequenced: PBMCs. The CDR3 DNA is TGTGCCAGCACACCAATTCAGGACAGGGGTATTCGGAACACTGAAGCTTTCTTT. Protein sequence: CASTPIQDRGIRNTEAFF.